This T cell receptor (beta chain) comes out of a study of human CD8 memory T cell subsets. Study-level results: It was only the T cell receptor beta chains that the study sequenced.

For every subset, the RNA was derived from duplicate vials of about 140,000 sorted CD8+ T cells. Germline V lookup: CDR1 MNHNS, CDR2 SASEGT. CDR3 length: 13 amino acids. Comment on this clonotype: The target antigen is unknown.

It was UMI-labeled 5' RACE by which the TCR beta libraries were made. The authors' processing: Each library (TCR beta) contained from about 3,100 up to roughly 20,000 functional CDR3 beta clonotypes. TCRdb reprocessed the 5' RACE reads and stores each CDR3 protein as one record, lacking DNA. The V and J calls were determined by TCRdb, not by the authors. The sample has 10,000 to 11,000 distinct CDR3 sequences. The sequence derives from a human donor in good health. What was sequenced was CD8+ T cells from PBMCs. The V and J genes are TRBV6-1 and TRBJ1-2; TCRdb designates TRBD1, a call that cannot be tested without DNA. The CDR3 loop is CASSDTGGYGYTF.